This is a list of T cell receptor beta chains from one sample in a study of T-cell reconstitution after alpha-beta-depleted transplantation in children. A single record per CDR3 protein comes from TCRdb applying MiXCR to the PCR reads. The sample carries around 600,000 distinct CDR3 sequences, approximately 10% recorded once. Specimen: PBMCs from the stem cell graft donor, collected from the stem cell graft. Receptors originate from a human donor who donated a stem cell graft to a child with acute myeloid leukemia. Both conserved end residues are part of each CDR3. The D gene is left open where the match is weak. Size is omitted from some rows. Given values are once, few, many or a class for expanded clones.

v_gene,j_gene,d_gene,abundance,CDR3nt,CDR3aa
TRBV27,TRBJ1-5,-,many,TGTGCCAGCAGTTTATCTGACGGCAATCAGCCCCAGCATTTT,CASSLSDGNQPQHF
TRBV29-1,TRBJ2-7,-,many,TGCAGCGTCCGGTATACCTACGAGCAGTACTTC,CSVRYTYEQYF
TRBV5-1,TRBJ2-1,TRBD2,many,TGCGCCTCCCGGACTAGCGGGAGTGGCAATGAGCAGTTCTTC,CASRTSGSGNEQFF
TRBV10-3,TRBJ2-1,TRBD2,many,TGTGCCATCAGTGACCCCTTTACTAGCGGGAGTGGAAATGAGCAGTTCTTC,CAISDPFTSGSGNEQFF
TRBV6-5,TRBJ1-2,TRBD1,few,TGTGCCAGCAGTTTCGGATTGAACAGGGGGCGCGGCGGCTACACCTTC,CASSFGLNRGRGGYTF
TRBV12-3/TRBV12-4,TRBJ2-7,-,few,TGTGCCAGCAGTCCTATGGGTATTGTTGACGAGCAGTACTTC,CASSPMGIVDEQYF
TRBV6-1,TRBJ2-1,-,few,TGTGCCACCGGTGATTTATCCGGGACTCCCCTCGGGCAGTTCTTC,CATGDLSGTPLGQFF
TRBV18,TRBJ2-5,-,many,TGTGCCAGCTCACCCACAGGGTGGGAAGAGACCCAGTACTTC,CASSPTGWEETQYF
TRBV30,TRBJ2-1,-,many,TGTGCCTGGACCCTCTCCCGAGCCTACAATGAGCAGTTCTTC,CAWTLSRAYNEQFF
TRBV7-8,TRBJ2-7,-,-,TGTGCCAGCAGCCTTGGGACCGTCACGAAGCCCTACGAGCAGTACTTC,CASSLGTVTKPYEQYF
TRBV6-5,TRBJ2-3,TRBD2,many,TGTGCCAGCAGGCGGGAGAGTCGAGATACGCAGTATTTT,CASRRESRDTQYF
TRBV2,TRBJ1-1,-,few,TGTGCCAGCAGTGTTGCAGCCTCTTACACTGAAGCTTTCTTT,CASSVAASYTEAFF
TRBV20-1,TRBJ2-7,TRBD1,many,TGCAGTGCTTTCATCCCGGACAGGGCAGCCTACGAGCAGTACTTC,CSAFIPDRAAYEQYF
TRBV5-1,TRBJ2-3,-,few,TGCGCCAGCAGCTTCCCCAGGGACACAGATACGCAGTATTTT,CASSFPRDTDTQYF
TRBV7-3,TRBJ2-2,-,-,TGTGCCAGCAGCTTGTTACGTTCCACCGGGGAGCTGTTTTTT,CASSLLRSTGELFF
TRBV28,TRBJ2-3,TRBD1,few,TGTGCCAGCAGTTTATACGTGACAGGGGGGGATACGCAGTATTTT,CASSLYVTGGDTQYF
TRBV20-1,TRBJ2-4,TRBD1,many,TGCAGTGCTAGAGACGACAGGGGGGCCAAAAACATTCAGTACTTC,CSARDDRGAKNIQYF
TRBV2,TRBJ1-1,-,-,TGTGCCAGCAGTGAAGACAGGTGGAACACTGAAGCTTTCTTT,CASSEDRWNTEAFF
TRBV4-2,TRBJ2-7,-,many,TGTGCCAGCAGCCAAGATAGGGACCCTTACTACGAGCAGTACTTC,CASSQDRDPYYEQYF
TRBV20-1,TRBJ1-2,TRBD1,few,TGCAGTGCCCGTGACAGGGCCCGCCTGAGTGGCTACACCTTC,CSARDRARLSGYTF
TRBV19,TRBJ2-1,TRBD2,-,TGTGCCAGTAGGCCAGCGGGGGTCTCCTACAATGAGCAGTTCTTC,CASRPAGVSYNEQFF
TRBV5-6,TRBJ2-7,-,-,TGTGCCAGCAGCCCCGGCCCCTCATGGCAGCCCAACTACGAGCAGTACTTC,CASSPGPSWQPNYEQYF
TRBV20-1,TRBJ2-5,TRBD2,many,TGCAGTGCTAGGACTAGCGGGAGCGCAGAGACCCAGTACTTC,CSARTSGSAETQYF
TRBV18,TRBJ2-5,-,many,TGTGCCAGCTCACCACCTAGTCGAGAGACCCAGTACTTC,CASSPPSRETQYF
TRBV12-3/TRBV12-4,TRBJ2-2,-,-,TGTGCCAGCAGTCTAACGGGGGCGCGTACCGGGGAGCTGTTTTTT,CASSLTGARTGELFF
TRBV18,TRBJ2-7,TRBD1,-,TGTGCCAGCTCACCTGCGCTGACAGGGGTCGAGCAGTACTTC,CASSPALTGVEQYF
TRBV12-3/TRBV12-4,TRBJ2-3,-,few,TGTGCCAGCAATTCTATGTTCAGAGATACGCAGTATTTT,CASNSMFRDTQYF
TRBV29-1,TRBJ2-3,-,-,TGCAGCGTTGCCGTTGACACAGATACGCAGTATTTT,CSVAVDTDTQYF
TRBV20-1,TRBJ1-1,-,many,TGCAGTGCTCCCGCAGCGAAAAAACAGTACACTGAAGCTTTCTTT,CSAPAAKKQYTEAFF
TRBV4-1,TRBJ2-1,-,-,TGCGCCAGCAGCCATGACAAGGGGGGTTCCTACAATGAGCAGTTCTTC,CASSHDKGGSYNEQFF
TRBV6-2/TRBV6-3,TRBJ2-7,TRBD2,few,TGTGCCAGCAGTTACGCGGGAGGCCGATCCTACGAGCAGTACTTC,CASSYAGGRSYEQYF
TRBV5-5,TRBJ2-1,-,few,TGTGCCAGCAGCGGTTTAGGCGCCTTCTACAATGAGCAGTTCTTC,CASSGLGAFYNEQFF
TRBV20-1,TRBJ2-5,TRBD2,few,TGCAGTGCTAGCGGTCAGCCTCTAGCGGGAGAAGGGGAGACCCAGTACTTC,CSASGQPLAGEGETQYF
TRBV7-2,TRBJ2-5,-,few,TGTGCCAGCAGTCTAGACTACTTGAGGCAAGAGACCCAGTACTTC,CASSLDYLRQETQYF
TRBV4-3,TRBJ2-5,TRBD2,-,TGCGCCAGCAGCCAAGATCGCCTAGCGGGAGGGTTGATGCGAGAGACCCAGTACTTC,CASSQDRLAGGLMRETQYF